The entry below gives a single TCR beta chain sequence along with its context. What it binds is unknown. The data were obtained in a study of memory CD4+ T cells and cytomegalovirus serostatus. Single viable CD3+CD4+CD8-CD45RO+ cells were sorted as the memory CD4+ T cells. Serum IgG to CMV pp150, pp28, p38 and p52 defined serostatus. This CDR3 contains 12 residues. Between the trimmed V and J ends, which lost 0 bases and 7 bases, there was a span of 6 bases. Germline V CDR1 and CDR2: LNHNV, YYDKDF (reference sequence). TCRdb's table, derived via immunoSEQ multiplex PCR, lists solely in-frame clones and lacks some. The sample lists 75,000 to 95,000 clones; approximately 80% were seen once. Study observations and caveats: Suggested: most of the CMV-linked TCR signature lies in CD4+ memory cells.

The chain has TRBV15 and TRBJ1-2, with D maybe TRBD1 (5 bases). Sequencing input: memory CD4+ T cells from blood. This receptor was identified in an adult in good health and CMV-seronegative. This CDR3 reads CATSRDGAGYTF. CDR3 sequence (DNA): TGTGCCACCAGCAGAGATGGGGCTGGCTACACCTTC.